This T cell receptor (beta chain) was retrieved from a study of blood T cells in healthy people across ages. Study-wide background: Capture by template switching was about one barcoded beta molecule per two T cells. The study, taken as a whole, reports: Long-lived donors had more naive CD4+ cells and higher diversity than aged donors. The study could not conclusively compare naive and antigen-experienced cells, given its unsorted PBMCs.

Unmatched junction bases numbered 11, after V lost 4 bases and J lost 3 bases. The CDR3 length is 17 residues. The germline CDR1 and CDR2 sequences are SNHLY and FYNNEI. Notes on this clonotype: Its antigen is currently unknown.

A second PCR, run for 7 to 11 cycles, used a sample-barcoded 5' primer plus a J-beta primer mix. TCRdb re-called the 5' RACE reads with MiXCR, one entry per CDR3 protein. The table lists some 790,000 distinct CDR3 sequences, 25% to 30% of them singletons. The rearrangement joins TRBV2 to TRBJ2-4; 8 positions match TRBD2. This receptor was taken from a woman older than 75 in good health. Material: blood. CDR3 sequence: CASSVLAGRLVKNIQYF. The CDR3 nucleotides are TGTGCCAGCAGTGTTCTAGCGGGTCGCTTAGTCAAAAACATTCAGTACTTC.